These 28 T cell receptor beta chains were sequenced from one sample in a study of blood T cell repertoires in COVID-19. TCRdb keeps only in-frame clones here, not all; method: immunoSEQ multiplex PCR. Found here are about 210,000 clones, about four fifths of them singletons; the top ten hold more than 10%. The sequenced sample consisted of peripheral blood. The receptors originated from a woman in her thirties or forties with acute or convalescent COVID-19.

V gene TRBV15 combines with J gene TRBJ1-2; TRBD1 matches 7 bases. Germline loops: CDR1 LNHNV, CDR2 YYDKDF (reference sequence). The CDR3 covers 11 residues. V lost 8 bases to trimming and J lost 6 bases; unmatched junction nucleotides: 3. The DNA of the CDR3 is TGTGCCACCGGGCAGGGGGATGGCTACACCTTC. Its translation: CATGQGDGYTF.

V is TRBV6-1 and J is TRBJ1-1; D gene ambiguous. V lost 1 base and J lost 0, with 6 bases in between. The CDR3 extends over 14 amino acids. CDR1 and CDR2 (germline): MNHNS, SASEGT. The CDR3 DNA is TGTGCCAGCAGTGAAGTGGCGGTGAACACTGAAGCTTTCTTT. Translated, it gives CASSEVAVNTEAFF.

This clone showed up just once. The chain combines TRBV5-1 with TRBJ2-1; 9 positions match TRBD2. Germline CDR1 and CDR2: SGHRS and YFSETQ. The CDR3 is 15 amino acids. The V segment lost 4 bases and the J segment 5 bases; nucleotides outside the gene matches: 7. The CDR3 protein is CASSNLAGLHNEQFF. The CDR3 coding sequence is TGCGCCAGCAGCAACCTAGCGGGGTTACACAATGAGCAGTTCTTC.

This sequence joins TRBV4-1 and TRBJ2-3; TRBD2 matches at 9 bases. Trimming at V came to 3 bases and at J to 2 bases, leaving 12 bases not matched to a gene. CDR3 length: 18 residues. Germline V gives CDR1 MGHRA, CDR2 YSYEKL. This CDR3 reads CASSHIAGDKRPTDTQYF. Written as DNA, the CDR3 is TGCGCCAGCAGCCACATAGCGGGGGACAAAAGGCCCACAGATACGCAGTATTTT.

The genes are TRBV11-2 and TRBJ2-3, with 8 bases matching TRBD1. The CDR3 is 16 amino acids. Germline assignment: CDR1 SGHAT and CDR2 FQNNGV. The J segment lost 4 bases and the V segment lost 1 base, leaving 7 bases of the junction unmatched. The CDR3 DNA is TGTGCCAGCAGCTTAGCGGGGACAGGATGGGCAGATACGCAGTATTTT. It specifies CASSLAGTGWADTQYF.

This chain connects TRBV4-1 to TRBJ2-7; D unclear. Trimming cost V 4 bases and J 1 base, with 11 bases left between them. Germline lookup yields CDR1 MGHRA and CDR2 YSYEKL. The CDR3 covers 14 residues. DNA of the CDR3: TGCGCCAGCAGCCCCACACAGAATTCCTACGAGCAGTACTTC. This encodes CASSPTQNSYEQYF.

The chain uses TRBV19 and TRBJ2-7; TRBD1 matches at 8 bases. The CDR3 sequence is 14 residues long. After removal of 7 bases from V and 2 bases from J, the junction contained 7 bases not matched to a gene. CDR1 and CDR2 (germline): LNHDA, SQIVND (reference sequence). In DNA form, the CDR3 reads TGTGCCAGTAATCCAGGGGGCCTCCCCTACGAGCAGTACTTC. Translating gives CASNPGGLPYEQYF.

J is TRBJ2-7 and V is TRBV6-2 or TRBV6-3; TRBD1 matches at 7 bases. After removal of 5 bases from V and 9 bases from J, the junction contained 13 bases not matched to a gene. Germline CDR1 and CDR2: MNHEY and SVGEGT. The CDR3 is 14 residues long. The CDR3 DNA follows: TGTGCCAGCAGTACCCTCAACAGGGGAGCCGTGCAGTACTTC. Translating gives CASSTLNRGAVQYF.

This chain connects TRBV3-1 (or the pseudogene TRBV3-2) to TRBJ1-1; no firm D call. Germline V CDR1 and CDR2: LGHDT, YNNKEL (reference sequence). The CDR3 contains 14 residues. Trimming removed 0 bases from V and 5 bases from J, with 10 bases in between. The CDR3 DNA reads as TGTGCCAGCAGCCAAGAATCGCGAGGAACTGAAGCTTTCTTT. This encodes CASSQESRGTEAFF.

J is TRBJ1-1 and V is TRBV5-1; TRBD1 is a possible D gene (6 bases). This CDR3 spans 15 amino acids. Germline values: CDR1 SGHRS, CDR2 YFSETQ. Trimming removed 4 bases at V and 0 bases at J, with 13 bases between. CDR3 residues: CASSRGGQLNTEAFF. The CDR3 bases are TGCGCCAGCAGCAGGGGCGGACAGTTGAACACTGAAGCTTTCTTT.

This chain uses TRBV2 with TRBJ1-2, with a weak D call TRBD1 (5 bases). The CDR3 spans 12 residues. The V end lost 5 bases, the J end lost 4 bases, and 8 bases lay between the germline ends. The germline gives CDR1 SNHLY, CDR2 FYNNEI. The CDR3 sequence: CASSIQAYGYTF. The CDR3 coding sequence is TGTGCCAGCAGTATACAGGCCTATGGCTACACCTTC.

This clone was counted only a few times. The rearrangement uses TRBV2 and TRBJ1-3, with TRBD1 matching 10 bases. CDR3 length equals 15 residues. The V segment lost 0 bases and the J segment 8 bases; nucleotides outside the gene matches: 4. CDR1 and CDR2 (germline): SNHLY, FYNNEI. The CDR3 region has the DNA TGTGCCAGCAGTGAAGCCGGGACAGGGGCACACACCATATATTTT. Translation gives CASSEAGTGAHTIYF.

This sequence joins TRBV10-3 and TRBJ1-5, with a possible D match to TRBD1 (5 bases). This CDR3 spans 15 amino acids. CDR1 is ENHRY and CDR2 is SYGVKD in the germline V gene. The V and J ends lost 3 bases and 3 bases respectively, with 12 bases between them. CDR3 nucleotide sequence: TGTGCCATCAGTGAAGGAGGGGCCGCCAATCAGCCCCAGCATTTT. Protein product: CAISEGGAANQPQHF.

The table lists this clone with a few counts. The chain couples TRBV3-1 (or the pseudogene TRBV3-2) to TRBJ1-5; D is undetermined. This CDR3 comprises 15 residues. Germline V lookup: CDR1 LGHDT, CDR2 YNNKEL (reference sequence). Trimming took off 1 base at V and 7 bases at J, with 14 bases between the two ends. The CDR3 is CASSQGLGRGQPQHF. In nucleotides, the CDR3 is TGTGCCAGCAGCCAAGGGTTAGGACGAGGGCAGCCCCAGCATTTT.

The chain has TRBV5-6 and TRBJ1-2; no firm D call. The CDR3 extends over 14 amino acids. Germline CDR1 is SGHDT and CDR2 is YYEEEE. Trimming removed 0 bases from V and 4 bases from J, with 10 bases in between. CDR3 sequence: CASSLAAGIYGYTF. The CDR3 DNA reads as TGTGCCAGCAGCTTGGCGGCGGGTATCTATGGCTACACCTTC.

The rearrangement uses TRBV6-1 and TRBJ1-1, with a possible D match to TRBD1 (5 bases). This CDR3 region has 15 residues. The ends were cut back, 0 bases at V and 5 bases at J, with 13 bases in the middle. Germline V CDR1 and CDR2: MNHNS, SASEGT. This CDR3 reads CASSEAIGEGTEAFF. The DNA for the CDR3 is TGTGCCAGCAGTGAAGCGATAGGGGAAGGGACTGAAGCTTTCTTT.

The J gene is TRBJ2-3, the V gene TRBV7-2; 10 positions match TRBD2. Germline CDR1 and CDR2: SGHTA and FQGNSA. The CDR3 is made up of 15 amino acids. J lost 3 bases, V lost 0 bases, and 0 bases had no gene match. The DNA for the CDR3 is TGTGCCAGCAGCTTAGCACTAGCGGGGACAGATACGCAGTATTTT. Protein sequence: CASSLALAGTDTQYF.

The count of this clone is one. This chain connects TRBV9 to TRBJ2-7, with TRBD1 matching 11 bases. The CDR3 length is 15 residues. The germline gives CDR1 SGDLS, CDR2 YYNGEE. The V gene end was trimmed by 3 bases and the J gene end by 6 bases; junction bases not matched to a gene: 8. DNA for the CDR3: TGTGCCAGCAGCGCAGCCGGGACAGGGGGTGGCGAGCAGTACTTC. Translated, it gives CASSAAGTGGGEQYF.

This chain links TRBV11-2 with TRBJ2-2; unclear D gene. CDR3 length: 15 residues. Looked up from germline, CDR1 is SGHAT and CDR2 is FQNNGV. V was cut by 1 base and J by 0 bases, with 6 bases left in between. CDR3 loop: CASSLGPANTGELFF. The DNA of the CDR3 is TGTGCCAGCAGCTTAGGTCCAGCGAACACCGGGGAGCTGTTTTTT.

V gene TRBV11-2 combines with J gene TRBJ2-3; 10 bases are shared with TRBD2. This CDR3 region has 12 residues. With V trimmed by 4 bases and J by 11 bases, 3 bases remained unmatched. Germline CDR1 reads SGHAT; CDR2 reads FQNNGV. The CDR3 is CASSSLAGEQYF. In DNA form, the CDR3 reads TGTGCCAGCAGCTCGCTAGCGGGGGAGCAGTATTTT.

This chain connects TRBV25-1 to TRBJ1-2; D is unresolved. V was shortened by 0 bases and J by 5 bases, with 10 bases between the two germline ends. CDR3 size: 14 residues. Germline CDR1 MGHDK, CDR2 SYGVNS. CDR3 sequence: CASSEYGGGYGYTF. In DNA form, the CDR3 reads TGTGCCAGCAGTGAATATGGAGGTGGATATGGCTACACCTTC.

The V gene is TRBV4-2, the J gene TRBJ2-7; 11 bases line up with TRBD2. CDR1 LGHNA and CDR2 YNFKEQ come from the germline V gene. J lost 4 bases, V lost 1 base, and 6 bases had no gene match. The CDR3 extends over 16 amino acids. The CDR3 nucleotides are TGTGCCAGCAGCCAAGCTACTAGCGGGGGTGGTTACGAGCAGTACTTC. Translated: CASSQATSGGGYEQYF.

The chain recombines TRBV23-1 with TRBJ2-1; D call uncertain. TRBV23-1 is an ORF, with its function uncertain. The CDR3 consists of 15 residues. V lost 4 bases, J lost 0 bases, and 10 bases lay in between. The CDR3 DNA is TGCGCCAGCAGTCTGGCGGTAAGCTCCTACAATGAGCAGTTCTTC. This codes for CASSLAVSSYNEQFF.

The V gene is TRBV25-1, the J gene TRBJ2-2; possible D gene TRBD1, 5 bases. This CDR3 is built from 16 residues. CDR1 MGHDK and CDR2 SYGVNS come from the germline V gene. The V gene lost 3 bases and the J gene lost 2 bases, with 13 bases spanning the gap. In nucleotides, the CDR3 is TGTGCCAGCAGTGAGGGGCAGTCCTTTAACACCGGGGAGCTGTTTTTT. It yields the protein CASSEGQSFNTGELFF.

This chain uses TRBV4-2 with TRBJ2-3, with a tentative D call TRBD1 (6 bases). CDR1 LGHNA and CDR2 YNFKEQ come from the germline V gene. CDR3 length equals 15 residues. V dropped 2 bases and J dropped 2 bases, with 11 bases sitting between them. CDR3 protein: CASSQWTDPTDTQYF. CDR3 coding DNA: TGTGCCAGCAGCCAATGGACAGACCCCACAGATACGCAGTATTTT.

This clone was recorded a few times. The chain carries TRBV5-4 and TRBJ1-2; D unresolved. V was cut by 3 bases and J by 0 bases, with 6 bases left in between. The germline CDR1 and CDR2 sequences are SGHNT and YYREEE (reference sequence). This CDR3 comprises 13 residues. This CDR3 is CASSYTPNYGYTF. The CDR3 DNA follows: TGTGCCAGCAGCTATACACCTAACTATGGCTACACCTTC.

This rearrangement joins TRBV6-5 to TRBJ1-1; weak D call: TRBD1 (6 bases). V was shortened by 2 bases and J by 3 bases, with 10 bases between the two germline ends. This CDR3 has 14 amino acids. The V gene's germline CDR1 is MNHEY and CDR2 SVGAGI. The CDR3 DNA follows: TGTGCCAGCAGTTACCTCAGACAGGACACTGAAGCTTTCTTT. It is translated as CASSYLRQDTEAFF.

The table lists this clone with a few counts. This chain links TRBV12-3 or TRBV12-4 with TRBJ2-7; no clear D gene. The CDR3 sequence is 11 residues long. V shed 4 bases and J shed 1 base, with 2 bases lying between them. The CDR3 sequence is CASSSSYEQYF. CDR3 bases: TGTGCCAGCAGTTCTTCCTACGAGCAGTACTTC.